These T cell receptor beta chains were read from a single sample in a study of blood T cell repertoires in COVID-19. Only in-frame clones appear in the TCRdb table, and some are missing; sequencing was by immunoSEQ multiplex PCR. The sample contains over 200,000 clones, 75% to 90% of which appear only once. The material sequenced was PBMCs or T cells enriched from blood (not recorded which). All receptors come from a woman aged 30 to 39 who had been exposed to COVID-19. The CDR3 runs from the conserved cysteine through the conserved F or W. D genes are given only for firm matches. Size tells how often a clone was seen (once, few, many) or the class of an expanded clone, and some rows leave it out.

v_gene: TRBV5-6
abundance: NA
j_gene: TRBJ1-4
d_gene: NA
CDR3aa: CASSLVSASRYEKLFF
CDR3nt: TGTGCCAGCAGCTTGGTATCCGCCTCGCGGTATGAAAAACTGTTTTTT

v_gene: TRBV27
abundance: NA
j_gene: TRBJ1-2
d_gene: NA
CDR3aa: CASRLFGGANYGYTF
CDR3nt: TGTGCCAGCAGGTTGTTTGGTGGAGCTAACTATGGCTACACCTTC

v_gene: TRBV29-1
abundance: NA
j_gene: TRBJ2-7
d_gene: NA
CDR3aa: CSVEGGELYEQYF
CDR3nt: TGCAGCGTTGAAGGAGGAGAGCTCTACGAGCAGTACTTC

v_gene: TRBV7-2
abundance: NA
j_gene: TRBJ1-5
d_gene: TRBD1
CDR3aa: CASSLTGGNQPQHF
CDR3nt: TGTGCCAGCAGCTTAACAGGGGGGAATCAGCCCCAGCATTTT

v_gene: TRBV5-1
abundance: NA
j_gene: TRBJ1-5
d_gene: TRBD1
CDR3aa: CASSPQGARNQPQHF
CDR3nt: TGCGCCAGCAGCCCTCAGGGGGCTCGAAATCAGCCCCAGCATTTT

v_gene: TRBV2
abundance: NA
j_gene: TRBJ2-1
d_gene: NA
CDR3aa: CASRGLAYNEQFF
CDR3nt: TGTGCCAGCAGGGGACTGGCTTACAATGAGCAGTTCTTC

v_gene: TRBV29-1
abundance: NA
j_gene: TRBJ1-2
d_gene: NA
CDR3aa: CSVDWAGRGYTF
CDR3nt: TGCAGCGTTGATTGGGCAGGCCGTGGCTACACCTTC

v_gene: TRBV6-5
abundance: NA
j_gene: TRBJ2-7
d_gene: TRBD1
CDR3aa: CASRQGVISYEQYF
CDR3nt: TGTGCCAGCAGACAGGGGGTAATTTCCTACGAGCAGTACTTC

v_gene: TRBV5-1
abundance: few
j_gene: TRBJ1-5
d_gene: TRBD1
CDR3aa: CASSPGTGGGSNQPQHF
CDR3nt: TGCGCCAGCAGCCCAGGGACAGGGGGCGGGAGCAATCAGCCCCAGCATTTT

v_gene: TRBV11-2
abundance: NA
j_gene: TRBJ1-6
d_gene: TRBD1
CDR3aa: CASRRTGGMDSPLHF
CDR3nt: TGTGCCAGCAGACGAACAGGGGGCATGGATTCACCCCTCCACTTT

v_gene: TRBV12-3/TRBV12-4
abundance: NA
j_gene: TRBJ1-1
d_gene: TRBD1
CDR3aa: CASSFGQGSAFF
CDR3nt: TGTGCCAGCAGCTTTGGACAGGGATCGGCTTTCTTT

v_gene: TRBV6-5
abundance: NA
j_gene: TRBJ1-5
d_gene: TRBD1
CDR3aa: CASSPQGGYNQPQHF
CDR3nt: TGTGCCAGCAGCCCCCAGGGGGGTTACAATCAGCCCCAGCATTTT

v_gene: TRBV7-2
abundance: NA
j_gene: TRBJ2-5
d_gene: TRBD1
CDR3aa: CASSLGQGTETQYF
CDR3nt: TGTGCCAGCAGCTTGGGACAGGGTACGGAGACCCAGTACTTC

v_gene: TRBV30
abundance: NA
j_gene: TRBJ1-1
d_gene: TRBD1
CDR3aa: CAWSLRQGANTEAFF
CDR3nt: TGTGCCTGGAGTCTACGCCAGGGGGCTAACACTGAAGCTTTCTTT

v_gene: TRBV9
abundance: once
j_gene: TRBJ2-6
d_gene: NA
CDR3aa: CASSVAGSGANVLTF
CDR3nt: TGTGCCAGCAGCGTAGCGGGAAGTGGGGCCAACGTCCTGACTTTC

v_gene: TRBV2
abundance: NA
j_gene: TRBJ2-5
d_gene: NA
CDR3aa: CASSAADIQETQYF
CDR3nt: TGTGCCAGCAGTGCTGCGGACATCCAAGAGACCCAGTACTTC

v_gene: TRBV18
abundance: NA
j_gene: TRBJ2-3
d_gene: TRBD2
CDR3aa: CASSPERDVTDTQYF
CDR3nt: TGTGCCAGCTCACCTGAGCGGGACGTCACAGATACGCAGTATTTT

v_gene: TRBV7-6
abundance: NA
j_gene: TRBJ2-3
d_gene: NA
CDR3aa: CASSVALESDTQYF
CDR3nt: TGTGCCAGCAGCGTAGCACTAGAGTCGGATACGCAGTATTTT

v_gene: TRBV12-5
abundance: NA
j_gene: TRBJ1-3
d_gene: NA
CDR3aa: CASGLARENTIYF
CDR3nt: TGTGCTAGTGGTTTGGCTCGGGAAAACACCATATATTTT

v_gene: TRBV19
abundance: NA
j_gene: TRBJ1-1
d_gene: TRBD1
CDR3aa: CASSTGGAGTEAFF
CDR3nt: TGTGCCAGTTCTACAGGGGGAGCGGGCACTGAAGCTTTCTTT

v_gene: TRBV12-5
abundance: NA
j_gene: TRBJ1-2
d_gene: TRBD1
CDR3aa: CASGYTGGDGYTF
CDR3nt: TGTGCTAGTGGGTATACAGGGGGCGATGGCTACACCTTC

v_gene: TRBV30
abundance: NA
j_gene: TRBJ1-1
d_gene: NA
CDR3aa: CAYRVYTEAFF
CDR3nt: TGTGCCTACAGGGTGTACACTGAAGCTTTCTTT

v_gene: TRBV7-9
abundance: NA
j_gene: TRBJ1-6
d_gene: NA
CDR3aa: CASIQDRGMVYNSPLHF
CDR3nt: TGTGCCAGCATCCAAGACCGGGGAATGGTCTATAATTCACCCCTCCACTTT

v_gene: TRBV20-1
abundance: NA
j_gene: TRBJ2-5
d_gene: NA
CDR3aa: CSASPGSLKGTQYF
CDR3nt: TGCAGTGCTAGTCCGGGGTCCCTTAAAGGGACCCAGTACTTC

v_gene: TRBV7-2
abundance: NA
j_gene: TRBJ1-2
d_gene: TRBD1
CDR3aa: CASSQDRGGVGYTF
CDR3nt: TGTGCCAGCAGCCAAGACAGGGGAGGAGTGGGCTACACCTTC

v_gene: TRBV7-2
abundance: NA
j_gene: TRBJ2-1
d_gene: NA
CDR3aa: CASSQGLAAGEQFF
CDR3nt: TGTGCCAGCAGCCAGGGACTGGCCGCGGGTGAGCAGTTCTTC

v_gene: TRBV6-5
abundance: NA
j_gene: TRBJ1-2
d_gene: TRBD1
CDR3aa: CASSSGQGGDGYTF
CDR3nt: TGTGCCAGCAGTTCCGGACAGGGCGGCGATGGCTACACCTTC

v_gene: TRBV28
abundance: NA
j_gene: TRBJ1-5
d_gene: TRBD1
CDR3aa: CASSLMDRRNQPQHF
CDR3nt: TGTGCCAGCAGTTTAATGGACAGGCGAAATCAGCCCCAGCATTTT

v_gene: TRBV28
abundance: NA
j_gene: TRBJ2-1
d_gene: TRBD2
CDR3aa: CASSFLAGVSGNEQFF
CDR3nt: TGTGCCAGCAGTTTTCTAGCGGGAGTTTCAGGCAATGAGCAGTTCTTC

v_gene: TRBV19
abundance: NA
j_gene: TRBJ2-1
d_gene: TRBD2
CDR3aa: CASSPILAGDSYNEQFF
CDR3nt: TGTGCCAGTAGTCCCATACTAGCGGGAGACTCCTACAATGAGCAGTTCTTC

v_gene: TRBV14
abundance: NA
j_gene: TRBJ2-1
d_gene: TRBD2
CDR3aa: CASSLNRGLAGFNEQFF
CDR3nt: TGTGCCAGCAGCCTGAATAGGGGACTAGCGGGGTTCAATGAGCAGTTCTTC

v_gene: TRBV5-1
abundance: NA
j_gene: TRBJ2-1
d_gene: TRBD2
CDR3aa: CASSSRGRELNNEQFF
CDR3nt: TGCGCCAGCAGCTCCCGAGGGCGGGAGCTTAACAATGAGCAGTTCTTC

v_gene: TRBV29-1
abundance: NA
j_gene: TRBJ1-1
d_gene: TRBD1
CDR3aa: CSVEVRGLTEAFF
CDR3nt: TGCAGCGTTGAAGTAAGGGGGCTCACTGAAGCTTTCTTT